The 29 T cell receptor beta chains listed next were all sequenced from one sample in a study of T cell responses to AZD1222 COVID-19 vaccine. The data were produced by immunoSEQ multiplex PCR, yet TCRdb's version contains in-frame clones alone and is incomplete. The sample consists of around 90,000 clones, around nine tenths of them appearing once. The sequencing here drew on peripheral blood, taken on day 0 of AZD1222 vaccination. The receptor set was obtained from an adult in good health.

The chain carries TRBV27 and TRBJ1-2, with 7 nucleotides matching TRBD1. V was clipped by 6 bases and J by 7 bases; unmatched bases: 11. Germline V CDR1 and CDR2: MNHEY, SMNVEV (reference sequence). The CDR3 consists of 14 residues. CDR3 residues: CASSPRGLMGGYTF. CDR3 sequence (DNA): TGTGCCAGCAGCCCGAGGGGGCTAATGGGTGGCTACACCTTC.

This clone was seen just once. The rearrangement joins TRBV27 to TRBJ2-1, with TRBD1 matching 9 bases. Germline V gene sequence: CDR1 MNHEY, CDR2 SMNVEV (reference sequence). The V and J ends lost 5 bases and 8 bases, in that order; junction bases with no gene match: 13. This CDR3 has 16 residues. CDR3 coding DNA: TGTGCCAGCAGTCCCCTCCGGGACAGGGTGGTGGATGAGCAGTTCTTC. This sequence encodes CASSPLRDRVVDEQFF.

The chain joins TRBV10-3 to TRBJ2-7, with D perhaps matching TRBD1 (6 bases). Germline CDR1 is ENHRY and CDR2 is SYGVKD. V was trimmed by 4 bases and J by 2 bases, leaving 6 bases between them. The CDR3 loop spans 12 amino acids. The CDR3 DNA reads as TGTGCCATCAGTGGACAGGCCTACGAGCAGTACTTC. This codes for CAISGQAYEQYF.

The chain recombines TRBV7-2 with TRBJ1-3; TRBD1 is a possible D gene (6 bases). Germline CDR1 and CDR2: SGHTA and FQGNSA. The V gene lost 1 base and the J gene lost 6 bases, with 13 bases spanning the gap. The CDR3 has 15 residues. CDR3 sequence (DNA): TGTGCCAGCAGCTTAGGGGGGCCGTTGGAAAACACCATATATTTT. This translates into CASSLGGPLENTIYF.

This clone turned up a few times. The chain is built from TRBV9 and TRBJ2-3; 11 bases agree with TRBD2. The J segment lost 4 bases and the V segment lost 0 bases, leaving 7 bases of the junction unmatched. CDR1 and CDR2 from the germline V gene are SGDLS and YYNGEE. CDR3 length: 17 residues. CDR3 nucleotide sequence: TGTGCCAGCAGCGTAGAATTGGTTAGCGGGGGGGCAGATACGCAGTATTTT. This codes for CASSVELVSGGADTQYF.

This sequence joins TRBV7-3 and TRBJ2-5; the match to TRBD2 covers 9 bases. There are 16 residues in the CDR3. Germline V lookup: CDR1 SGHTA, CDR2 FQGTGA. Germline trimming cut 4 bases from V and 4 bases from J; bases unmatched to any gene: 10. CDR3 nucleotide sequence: TGTGCCAGCAGCTACCTCCAGGCGGGGGGGCTAGAGACCCAGTACTTC. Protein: CASSYLQAGGLETQYF.

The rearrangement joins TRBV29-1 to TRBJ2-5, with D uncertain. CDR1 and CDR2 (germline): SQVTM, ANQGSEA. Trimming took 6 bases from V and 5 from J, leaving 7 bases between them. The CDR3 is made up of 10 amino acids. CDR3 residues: CSVLAETQYF. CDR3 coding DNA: TGCAGCGTCCTCGCGGAGACCCAGTACTTC. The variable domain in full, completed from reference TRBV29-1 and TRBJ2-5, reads SAVISQKPSRDICQRGTSLTIQCQVDSQVTMMFWYRQQPGQSLTLIATANQGSEATYESGFVIDKFPISRPNLTFSTLTVSNMSPEDSSIYLCSVLAETQYFGPGTRLLVL.

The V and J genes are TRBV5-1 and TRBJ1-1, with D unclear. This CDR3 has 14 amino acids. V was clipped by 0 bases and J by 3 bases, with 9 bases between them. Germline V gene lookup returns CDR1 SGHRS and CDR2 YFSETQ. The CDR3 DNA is TGCGCCAGCAGCTTGGGGAGCAGCGACACTGAAGCTTTCTTT. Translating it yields CASSLGSSDTEAFF.

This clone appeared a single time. As DNA, the CDR3 is TGTGCCTGGAGTGTCCGGAGATACGAGCAGTACTTC. It translates to CAWSVRRYEQYF. The chain has TRBV30 and TRBJ2-7; no clear D. Trimming took 0 bases from V and 4 from J, leaving 7 bases between them. The germline gives CDR1 GTSNPN, CDR2 SVGIG (reference sequence). This CDR3 is built from 12 residues.

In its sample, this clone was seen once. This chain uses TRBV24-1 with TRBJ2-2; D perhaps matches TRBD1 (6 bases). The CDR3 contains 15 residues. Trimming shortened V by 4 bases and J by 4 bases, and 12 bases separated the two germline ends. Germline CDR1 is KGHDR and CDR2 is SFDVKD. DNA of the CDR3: TGTGCCACCAGTGACCCCGGGACACTCACCGGGGAGCTGTTTTTT. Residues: CATSDPGTLTGELFF.

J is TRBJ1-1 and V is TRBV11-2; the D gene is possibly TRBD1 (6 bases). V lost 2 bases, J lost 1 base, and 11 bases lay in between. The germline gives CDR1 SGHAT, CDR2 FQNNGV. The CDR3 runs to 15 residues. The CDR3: CASSLRGTSNTEAFF. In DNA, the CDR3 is TGTGCCAGCAGCTTACGTGGGACATCGAACACTGAAGCTTTCTTT. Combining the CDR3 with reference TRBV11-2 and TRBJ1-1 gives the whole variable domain EAGVAQSPRYKIIEKRQSVAFWCNPISGHATLYWYQQILGQGPKLLIQFQNNGVVDDSQLPKDRFSAERLKGVDSTLKIQPAKLEDSAVYLCASSLRGTSNTEAFFGQGTRLTVV.

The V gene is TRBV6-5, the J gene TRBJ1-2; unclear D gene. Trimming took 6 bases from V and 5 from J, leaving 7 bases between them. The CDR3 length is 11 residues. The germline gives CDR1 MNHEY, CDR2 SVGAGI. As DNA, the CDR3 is TGTGCCAGCAGCTCCGGGTATGGCTACACCTTC. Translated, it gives CASSSGYGYTF.

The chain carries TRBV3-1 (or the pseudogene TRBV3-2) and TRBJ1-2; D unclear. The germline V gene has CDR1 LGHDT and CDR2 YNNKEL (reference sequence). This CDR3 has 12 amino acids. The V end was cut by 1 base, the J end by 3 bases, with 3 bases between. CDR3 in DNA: TGTGCCAGCAGCCAAGTGTACTATGGCTACACCTTC. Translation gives CASSQVYYGYTF.

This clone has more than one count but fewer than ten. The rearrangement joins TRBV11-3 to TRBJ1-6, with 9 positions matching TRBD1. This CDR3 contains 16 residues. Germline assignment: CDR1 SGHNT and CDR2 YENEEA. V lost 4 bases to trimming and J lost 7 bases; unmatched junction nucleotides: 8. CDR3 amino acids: CASSSRDRAPNSPLHF. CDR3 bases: TGTGCCAGCAGCTCCCGGGACAGGGCTCCCAATTCACCCCTCCACTTT.

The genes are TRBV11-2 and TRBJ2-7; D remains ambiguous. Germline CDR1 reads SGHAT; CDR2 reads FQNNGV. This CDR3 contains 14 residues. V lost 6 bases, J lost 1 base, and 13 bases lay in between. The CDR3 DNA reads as TGTGCCAGCAGTGGTACTTTAAGTTCCTACGAGCAGTACTTC. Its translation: CASSGTLSSYEQYF.

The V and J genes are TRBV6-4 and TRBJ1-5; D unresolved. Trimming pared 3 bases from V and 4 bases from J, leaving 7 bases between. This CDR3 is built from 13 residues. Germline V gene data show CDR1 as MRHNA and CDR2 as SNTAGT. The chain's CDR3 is CASSEEINQPQHF. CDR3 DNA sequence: TGTGCCAGCAGTGAGGAGATTAATCAGCCCCAGCATTTT.

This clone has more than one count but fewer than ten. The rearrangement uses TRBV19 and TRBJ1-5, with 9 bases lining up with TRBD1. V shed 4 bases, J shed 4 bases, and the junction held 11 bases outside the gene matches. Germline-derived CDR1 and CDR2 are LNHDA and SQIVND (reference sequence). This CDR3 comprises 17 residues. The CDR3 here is CASSTYYRGQGNQPQHF. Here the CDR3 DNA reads TGTGCCAGTAGTACTTATTACAGGGGGCAAGGTAATCAGCCCCAGCATTTT.

CDR3 amino acids: CASSLGGGGGADTQYF. CDR3 bases: TGTGCCAGCAGCTTAGGAGGCGGTGGGGGGGCAGATACGCAGTATTTT. V and J are TRBV7-6 and TRBJ2-3; 7 bases align to TRBD2. Germline lookup yields CDR1 SGHVS and CDR2 FNYEAQ. The CDR3 is 16 residues long. With V trimmed by 1 base and J by 4 bases, 8 bases remained unmatched.

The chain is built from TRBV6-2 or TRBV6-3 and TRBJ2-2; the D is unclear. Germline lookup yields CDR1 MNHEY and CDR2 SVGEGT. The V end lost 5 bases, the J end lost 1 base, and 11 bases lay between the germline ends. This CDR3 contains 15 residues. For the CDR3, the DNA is TGTGCCAGCAGTCTGACACCCCAGAACACCGGGGAGCTGTTTTTT. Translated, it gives CASSLTPQNTGELFF.

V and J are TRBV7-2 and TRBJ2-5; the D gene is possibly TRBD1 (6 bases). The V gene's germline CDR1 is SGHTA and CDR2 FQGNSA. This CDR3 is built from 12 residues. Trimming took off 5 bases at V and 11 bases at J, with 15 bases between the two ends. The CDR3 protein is CASSQTPRGQYF. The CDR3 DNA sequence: TGTGCCAGCAGCCAGACCCCCAGGGGACAGTACTTC.

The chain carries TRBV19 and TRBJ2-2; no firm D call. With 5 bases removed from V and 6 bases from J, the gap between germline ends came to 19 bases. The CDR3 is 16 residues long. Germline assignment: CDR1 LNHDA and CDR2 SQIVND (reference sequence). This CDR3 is CASSPPMGWPAGELFF. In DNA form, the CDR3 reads TGTGCCAGTAGTCCGCCGATGGGGTGGCCGGCCGGGGAGCTGTTTTTT.

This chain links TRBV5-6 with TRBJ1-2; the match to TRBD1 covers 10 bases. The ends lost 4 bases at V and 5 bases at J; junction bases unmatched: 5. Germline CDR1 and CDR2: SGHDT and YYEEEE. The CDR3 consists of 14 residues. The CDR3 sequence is CASSPADRGYGYTF. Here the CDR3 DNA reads TGTGCCAGCAGCCCGGCGGACAGGGGGTATGGCTACACCTTC.

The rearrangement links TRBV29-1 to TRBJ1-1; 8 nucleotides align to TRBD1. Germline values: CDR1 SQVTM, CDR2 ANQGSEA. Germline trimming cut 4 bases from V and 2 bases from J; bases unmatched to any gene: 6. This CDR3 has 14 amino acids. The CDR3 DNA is TGCAGCGTTGTGACAGGGGCGGCTAACACTGAAGCTTTCTTT. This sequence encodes CSVVTGAANTEAFF.

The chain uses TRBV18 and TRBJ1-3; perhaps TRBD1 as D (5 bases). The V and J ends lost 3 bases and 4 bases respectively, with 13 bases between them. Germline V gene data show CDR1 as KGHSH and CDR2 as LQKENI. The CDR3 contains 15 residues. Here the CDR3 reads CASSPGGFSGNTIYF. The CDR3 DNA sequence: TGTGCCAGCTCACCGGGGGGTTTCTCCGGAAACACCATATATTTT.

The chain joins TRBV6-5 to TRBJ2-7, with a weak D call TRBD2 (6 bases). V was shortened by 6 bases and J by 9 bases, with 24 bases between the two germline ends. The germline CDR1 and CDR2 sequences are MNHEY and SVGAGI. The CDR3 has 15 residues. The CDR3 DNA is TGTGCCAGCAGCGTCCTCAGGGCGCTGGTCGGGGGGCAGTACTTC. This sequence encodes CASSVLRALVGGQYF.

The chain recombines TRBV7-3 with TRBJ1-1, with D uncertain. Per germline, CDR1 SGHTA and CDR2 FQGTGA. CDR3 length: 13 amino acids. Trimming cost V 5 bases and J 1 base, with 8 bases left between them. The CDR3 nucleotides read TGTGCCAGCAGCCTCAACAGGAACACTGAAGCTTTCTTT. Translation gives CASSLNRNTEAFF.

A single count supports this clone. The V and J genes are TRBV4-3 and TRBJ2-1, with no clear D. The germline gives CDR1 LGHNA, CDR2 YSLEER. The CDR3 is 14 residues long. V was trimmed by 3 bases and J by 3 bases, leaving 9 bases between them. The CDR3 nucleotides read TGCGCCAGCAGCCAGCAGGCAAGCTACAATGAGCAGTTCTTC. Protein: CASSQQASYNEQFF.

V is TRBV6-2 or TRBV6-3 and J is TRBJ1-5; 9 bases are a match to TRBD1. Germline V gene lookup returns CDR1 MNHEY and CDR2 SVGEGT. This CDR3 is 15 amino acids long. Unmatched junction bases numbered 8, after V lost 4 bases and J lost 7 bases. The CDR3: CASSSSGTGPQPQHF. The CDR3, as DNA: TGTGCCAGCAGTTCTTCCGGGACAGGGCCGCAGCCCCAGCATTTT.

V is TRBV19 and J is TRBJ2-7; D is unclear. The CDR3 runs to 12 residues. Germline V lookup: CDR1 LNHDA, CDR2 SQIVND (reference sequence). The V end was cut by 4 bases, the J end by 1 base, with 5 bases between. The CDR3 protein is CASSRQSYEQYF. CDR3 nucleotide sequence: TGTGCCAGTAGTAGGCAATCCTACGAGCAGTACTTC.